Each of the 27 T cell receptor beta chains below was sequenced from the same sample in a study of cytomegalovirus exposure and HLA in healthy donors. Primers: 60 Vbeta forward and 13 Jbeta reverse. The protocol was immunoSEQ multiplex PCR, while the TCRdb copy is restricted to in-frame clones and leaves out a portion. The sample has around 72,000 clones; about 72% are singletons. The sequencing input was PBMCs. The receptors were sampled from a middle-aged man in good health and CMV-seropositive.

This chain links TRBV6-6 with TRBJ1-2, with a possible D match to TRBD1 (5 bases). CDR3 length equals 13 residues. The V end was cut by 7 bases, the J end by 6 bases, with 15 bases between. CDR1 MNHNY and CDR2 SVGAGI come from the germline V gene (reference sequence). In DNA form, the CDR3 reads TGTGCCAGCAACGCACAGGTTTCGGATGGCTACACCTTC. Residues: CASNAQVSDGYTF.

The V call is TRBV4-1, the J call TRBJ2-3; possible D gene TRBD1, 5 bases. The CDR3 sequence is 14 residues long. Trimming took 0 bases from V and 4 from J, leaving 8 bases between them. CDR1 MGHRA and CDR2 YSYEKL come from the germline V gene. In DNA, the CDR3 is TGCGCCAGCAGCCAAGAGGGCAGGGCAGATACGCAGTATTTT. Translated: CASSQEGRADTQYF.

The chain has TRBV30 and TRBJ1-1, with D maybe TRBD1 (6 bases). The ends were cut back, 4 bases at V and 4 bases at J, with 13 bases in the middle. The CDR3 has 13 residues. From germline, CDR1 is GTSNPN and CDR2 SVGIG (reference sequence). CDR3 nucleotide sequence: TGTGCCTGGACTTTGGGAGGGGGCACTGAAGCTTTCTTT. This sequence encodes CAWTLGGGTEAFF.

The sample holds one count of this clone. This sequence joins TRBV28 and TRBJ1-2; D is perhaps TRBD1 (5 bases). V lost 6 bases to trimming and J lost 0 bases, with 17 bases between them. From germline, CDR1 is MDHEN and CDR2 SYDVKM. This CDR3 region has 16 residues. CDR3 nucleotides: TGTGCCAGCAGGACCTCAGGGTCGTCAGCTAACTATGGCTACACCTTC. The encoded protein is CASRTSGSSANYGYTF.

The rearrangement joins TRBV4-1 to TRBJ2-7, with TRBD2 matching 8 bases. The CDR3 totals 15 residues. J gave up 1 base and V 1 base, and 3 bases lay outside the gene matches. From germline, CDR1 is MGHRA and CDR2 YSYEKL. In DNA form, the CDR3 reads TGCGCCAGCAGCCAAGGAGCGGGGGAATCCTACGAGCAGTACTTC. The encoded protein is CASSQGAGESYEQYF.

In regard to this clone: This CDR3 fails to terminate in the conserved phenylalanine or tryptophan, so it likely reflects a read error. This chain links TRBV28 with TRBJ1-1, with D perhaps matching TRBD1 (5 bases). From germline, CDR1 is MDHEN and CDR2 SYDVKM. The CDR3 is made up of 14 amino acids. V lost 4 bases to trimming and J lost 4 bases, with 13 bases between them. This CDR3 is CASSSVGARTEAFL. The DNA of the CDR3 is TGTGCCAGCAGTTCAGTAGGGGCTCGCACTGAAGCTTTCCTT.

This clone turned up a few times. The rearrangement uses TRBV6-6 and TRBJ2-3, with 8 bases aligning to TRBD2. Germline assignment: CDR1 MNHNY and CDR2 SVGAGI (reference sequence). V lost 2 bases, J lost 4 bases, and 5 bases stayed unmatched. This CDR3 spans 15 amino acids. CDR3 region: CASSYPGGDADTQYF. The CDR3 DNA sequence: TGTGCCAGCAGTTACCCGGGGGGGGACGCAGATACGCAGTATTTT.

V and J are TRBV7-3 and TRBJ1-2; 11 bases match TRBD1. Germline lookup yields CDR1 SGHTA and CDR2 FQGTGA. The trim removed 5 bases at V and 6 bases at J, leaving 5 bases unmatched. This CDR3 region has 14 residues. As DNA, the CDR3 is TGTGCCAGCAGCGCTAGGGGACAGGGGGATGGCTACACCTTC. Translation gives CASSARGQGDGYTF.

The chain employs TRBV15 and TRBJ2-7, with D perhaps matching TRBD1 (5 bases). Trimming stripped 0 bases from V and 1 base from J, with 13 bases between. This CDR3 comprises 16 residues. Germline CDR1 is LNHNV and CDR2 is YYDKDF (reference sequence). The CDR3 sequence: CATSRDSPDSSYEQYF. DNA of the CDR3: TGTGCCACCAGCAGAGATTCTCCCGACAGTTCCTACGAGCAGTACTTC.

This clone was recorded once. This chain links TRBV6-1 with TRBJ1-4; D is undetermined. The CDR3 length is 14 residues. Germline lookup yields CDR1 MNHNS and CDR2 SASEGT. Trimming took off 1 base at V and 5 bases at J, with 8 bases between the two ends. The CDR3 here is CASSEGLSNEKLFF. In DNA form, the CDR3 reads TGTGCCAGCAGTGAAGGGCTTTCAAATGAAAAACTGTTTTTT.

The V gene is TRBV2, the J gene TRBJ1-1; D unresolved. The CDR3 extends over 15 amino acids. The V and J ends lost 2 bases and 4 bases respectively, with 14 bases between them. The germline gives CDR1 SNHLY, CDR2 FYNNEI. CDR3 bases: TGTGCCAGCAGTGAATTTCGGGGTTCGATCACTGAAGCTTTCTTT. It specifies CASSEFRGSITEAFF.

The chain has TRBV9 and TRBJ1-2; 9 nucleotides align to TRBD1. CDR1 SGDLS and CDR2 YYNGEE come from the germline V gene. The length of the CDR3 is 18 residues. Trimming took 0 bases from V and 4 from J; bases not matched to a gene: 13. CDR3 bases: TGTGCCAGCAGCGTAGGCGGGACAGGGCTCTCTTCAAGCTATGGCTACACCTTC. Residues: CASSVGGTGLSSSYGYTF.

The genes are TRBV2 and TRBJ1-1; D call uncertain. Looked up from germline, CDR1 is SNHLY and CDR2 is FYNNEI. CDR3 length: 14 amino acids. The V gene lost 6 bases and the J gene lost 0 bases, with 11 bases spanning the gap. The CDR3 reads CASSARGLNTEAFF. In DNA, the CDR3 is TGTGCCAGCAGCGCTCGCGGGCTGAACACTGAAGCTTTCTTT.

This clone was detected a few times. Written as DNA, the CDR3 is TGTGCCAGCAGCTTGTCATCGGCGGGACGGGGCAATGAGCAGTTCTTC. Its protein is CASSLSSAGRGNEQFF. The chain links TRBV7-3 to TRBJ2-1; D might be TRBD2 (6 bases). The V gene lost 3 bases and the J gene lost 6 bases, with 18 bases spanning the gap. The CDR3 covers 16 residues. The germline V gene encodes CDR1 SGHTA and CDR2 FQGTGA.

CDR3 bases: TGCGCCAGCAGCTTAAGCACAGGGGCTGGAAACACCATATATTTT. Its protein product is CASSLSTGAGNTIYF. V usage is TRBV5-1 and J usage is TRBJ1-3; 7 nucleotides line up with TRBD1. The CDR3 consists of 15 residues. The germline V gene has CDR1 SGHRS and CDR2 YFSETQ. V gave up 2 bases and J gave up 2 bases; unmatched junction bases: 4.

This chain connects TRBV7-8 to TRBJ2-5, with D tentatively TRBD1 (5 bases). The tail of the sequence fits TRBJ2-7 better, so the J call may be wrong. This CDR3 is built from 14 residues. Germline values: CDR1 SGHVS, CDR2 FQNEAQ. The CDR3 DNA is TGTGCCAGCAGCTCACAGGTGCGCCCCTACGAGCAGTACTTC. It translates to CASSSQVRPYEQYF.

The gene calls are TRBV6-5 and TRBJ2-7; maybe TRBD2 (6 bases). Germline CDR1 MNHEY, CDR2 SVGAGI. The germline V and J ends were trimmed by 0 bases and 6 bases, with 15 bases remaining between them. This CDR3 is 15 amino acids long. CDR3 in DNA: TGTGCCAGCAGTTACTCATCGGGGGTGGGGGGCGAGCAGTACTTC. Amino acids: CASSYSSGVGGEQYF.

The chain has TRBV18 and TRBJ2-3; possibly TRBD1 for D (5 bases). The CDR3 runs to 14 residues. Germline loops: CDR1 KGHSH, CDR2 LQKENI. The ends were cut back, 5 bases at V and 0 bases at J, with 9 bases in the middle. The CDR3 sequence is CASSMAGSTDTQYF. The CDR3 region has the DNA TGTGCCAGCTCAATGGCAGGGAGCACAGATACGCAGTATTTT.

J is TRBJ2-7 and V is TRBV5-6, with D possibly matching TRBD2 (6 bases). CDR1 and CDR2 from the germline V gene are SGHDT and YYEEEE. Trimming removed 3 bases from V and 1 base from J, with 8 bases in between. The CDR3 extends over 13 amino acids. The CDR3 is CASSSGLSYEQYF. DNA for the CDR3: TGTGCCAGCAGCTCCGGACTATCCTACGAGCAGTACTTC.

The rearrangement links TRBV4-2 to TRBJ1-4, with D possibly matching TRBD1 (6 bases). The CDR3 is 16 amino acids. The V gene's germline CDR1 is LGHNA and CDR2 YNFKEQ. V shed 0 bases and J shed 8 bases, with 16 bases lying between them. CDR3 sequence: CASSQDLTRGGEKLFF. DNA for the CDR3: TGTGCCAGCAGCCAAGATCTAACCAGGGGCGGGGAAAAACTGTTTTTT.

This clone occurred a few times. This chain uses TRBV5-1 with TRBJ1-1, with a tentative D call TRBD1 (6 bases). The V end lost 0 bases, the J end lost 11 bases, and 20 bases lay between the germline ends. Germline V gene data show CDR1 as SGHRS and CDR2 as YFSETQ. This CDR3 comprises 15 residues. As DNA, the CDR3 is TGCGCCAGCAGCTTGGGAGGGGGAATCGGTATTGAGGCTTTCTTT. Translated, it gives CASSLGGGIGIEAFF.

This chain joins TRBV19 and TRBJ1-5; 8 nucleotides line up with TRBD1. CDR3 length: 17 amino acids. Germline CDR1 and CDR2: LNHDA and SQIVND (reference sequence). The J segment lost 2 bases and the V segment lost 6 bases, leaving 12 bases of the junction unmatched. Here the CDR3 reads CASSEPQGARGNQPQHF. CDR3 coding DNA: TGTGCCAGTAGCGAACCTCAGGGGGCGCGGGGCAATCAGCCCCAGCATTTT.

The chain uses TRBV15 and TRBJ1-1; TRBD1 matches at 10 bases. Germline trimming cut 5 bases from V and 2 bases from J; bases unmatched to any gene: 11. This CDR3 is built from 17 residues. Germline V lookup: CDR1 LNHNV, CDR2 YYDKDF (reference sequence). In DNA, the CDR3 is TGTGCCACCAGCTTACCCGGGACAGGGGACATCAACACTGAAGCTTTCTTT. It is translated as CATSLPGTGDINTEAFF.

The CDR3 is CASSQDRTGTAITDTQYF. CDR3 nucleotides: TGCGCCAGCAGCCAAGATCGGACCGGGACAGCAATCACAGATACGCAGTATTTT. The V and J genes are TRBV4-3 and TRBJ2-3, with 7 bases fitting TRBD1. From germline, CDR1 is LGHNA and CDR2 YSLEER. The CDR3 length is 18 residues. The trim removed 0 bases at V and 2 bases at J, leaving 11 bases unmatched.

This chain connects TRBV5-8 to TRBJ1-2, with D tentatively TRBD1 (6 bases). Germline V CDR1 and CDR2: SGHTS, YDEGEE. This CDR3 spans 14 amino acids. V lost 0 bases and J lost 5, with 11 bases in between. The CDR3 nucleotides read TGTGCCAGCAGCTTGGTGGGGGCTGCGTATGGCTACACCTTC. Amino acids: CASSLVGAAYGYTF.

The chain joins TRBV9 to TRBJ1-1; 8 positions agree with TRBD1. CDR3 length: 16 residues. J was trimmed by 6 bases and V by 0 bases; bases with no gene match: 10. CDR1 is SGDLS, CDR2 YYNGEE, per germline. The CDR3 is CASSVGAQGAMAEAFF. CDR3 sequence (DNA): TGTGCCAGCAGCGTAGGGGCCCAGGGGGCAATGGCTGAAGCTTTCTTT.

This chain uses TRBV5-6 with TRBJ1-2; 9 bases match TRBD1. The J segment lost 7 bases and the V segment lost 3 bases, leaving 10 bases of the junction unmatched. This CDR3 is 15 amino acids long. Germline V gene sequence: CDR1 SGHDT, CDR2 YYEEEE. In nucleotides, the CDR3 is TGTGCCAGCAGCTGGATGGGACAGGGAGTTGGTGGCTACACCTTC. Its protein is CASSWMGQGVGGYTF.